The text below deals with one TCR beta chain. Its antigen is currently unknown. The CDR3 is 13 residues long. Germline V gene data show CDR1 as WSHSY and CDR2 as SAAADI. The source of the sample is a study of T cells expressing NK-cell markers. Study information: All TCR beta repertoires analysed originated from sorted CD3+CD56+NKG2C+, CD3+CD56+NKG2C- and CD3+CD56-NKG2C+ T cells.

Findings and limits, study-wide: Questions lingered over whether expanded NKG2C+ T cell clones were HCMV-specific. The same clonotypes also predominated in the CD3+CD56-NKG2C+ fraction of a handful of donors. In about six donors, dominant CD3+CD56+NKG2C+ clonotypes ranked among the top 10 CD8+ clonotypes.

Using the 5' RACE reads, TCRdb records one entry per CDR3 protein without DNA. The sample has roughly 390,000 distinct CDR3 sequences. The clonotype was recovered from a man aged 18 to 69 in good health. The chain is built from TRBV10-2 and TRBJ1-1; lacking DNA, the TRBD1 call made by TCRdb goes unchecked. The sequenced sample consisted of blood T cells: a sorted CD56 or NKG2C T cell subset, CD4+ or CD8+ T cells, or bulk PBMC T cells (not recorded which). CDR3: CASSVTGGTEAFF.